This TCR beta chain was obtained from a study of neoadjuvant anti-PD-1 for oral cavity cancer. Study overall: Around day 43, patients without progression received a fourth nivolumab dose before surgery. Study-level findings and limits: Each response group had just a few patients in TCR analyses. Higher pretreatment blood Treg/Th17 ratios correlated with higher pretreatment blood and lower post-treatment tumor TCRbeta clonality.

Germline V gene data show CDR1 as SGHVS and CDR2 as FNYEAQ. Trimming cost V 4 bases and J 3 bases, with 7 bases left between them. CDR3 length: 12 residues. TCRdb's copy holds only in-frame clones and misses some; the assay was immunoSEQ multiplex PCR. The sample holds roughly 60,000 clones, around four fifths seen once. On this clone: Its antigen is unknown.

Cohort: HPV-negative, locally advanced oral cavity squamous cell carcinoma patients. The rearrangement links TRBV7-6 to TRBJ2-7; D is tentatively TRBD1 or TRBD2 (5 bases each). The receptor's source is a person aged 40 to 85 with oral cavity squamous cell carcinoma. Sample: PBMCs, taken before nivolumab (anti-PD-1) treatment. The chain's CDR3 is CASSWDGYEQYF. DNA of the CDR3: TGTGCCAGCAGCTGGGACGGCTACGAGCAGTACTTC.